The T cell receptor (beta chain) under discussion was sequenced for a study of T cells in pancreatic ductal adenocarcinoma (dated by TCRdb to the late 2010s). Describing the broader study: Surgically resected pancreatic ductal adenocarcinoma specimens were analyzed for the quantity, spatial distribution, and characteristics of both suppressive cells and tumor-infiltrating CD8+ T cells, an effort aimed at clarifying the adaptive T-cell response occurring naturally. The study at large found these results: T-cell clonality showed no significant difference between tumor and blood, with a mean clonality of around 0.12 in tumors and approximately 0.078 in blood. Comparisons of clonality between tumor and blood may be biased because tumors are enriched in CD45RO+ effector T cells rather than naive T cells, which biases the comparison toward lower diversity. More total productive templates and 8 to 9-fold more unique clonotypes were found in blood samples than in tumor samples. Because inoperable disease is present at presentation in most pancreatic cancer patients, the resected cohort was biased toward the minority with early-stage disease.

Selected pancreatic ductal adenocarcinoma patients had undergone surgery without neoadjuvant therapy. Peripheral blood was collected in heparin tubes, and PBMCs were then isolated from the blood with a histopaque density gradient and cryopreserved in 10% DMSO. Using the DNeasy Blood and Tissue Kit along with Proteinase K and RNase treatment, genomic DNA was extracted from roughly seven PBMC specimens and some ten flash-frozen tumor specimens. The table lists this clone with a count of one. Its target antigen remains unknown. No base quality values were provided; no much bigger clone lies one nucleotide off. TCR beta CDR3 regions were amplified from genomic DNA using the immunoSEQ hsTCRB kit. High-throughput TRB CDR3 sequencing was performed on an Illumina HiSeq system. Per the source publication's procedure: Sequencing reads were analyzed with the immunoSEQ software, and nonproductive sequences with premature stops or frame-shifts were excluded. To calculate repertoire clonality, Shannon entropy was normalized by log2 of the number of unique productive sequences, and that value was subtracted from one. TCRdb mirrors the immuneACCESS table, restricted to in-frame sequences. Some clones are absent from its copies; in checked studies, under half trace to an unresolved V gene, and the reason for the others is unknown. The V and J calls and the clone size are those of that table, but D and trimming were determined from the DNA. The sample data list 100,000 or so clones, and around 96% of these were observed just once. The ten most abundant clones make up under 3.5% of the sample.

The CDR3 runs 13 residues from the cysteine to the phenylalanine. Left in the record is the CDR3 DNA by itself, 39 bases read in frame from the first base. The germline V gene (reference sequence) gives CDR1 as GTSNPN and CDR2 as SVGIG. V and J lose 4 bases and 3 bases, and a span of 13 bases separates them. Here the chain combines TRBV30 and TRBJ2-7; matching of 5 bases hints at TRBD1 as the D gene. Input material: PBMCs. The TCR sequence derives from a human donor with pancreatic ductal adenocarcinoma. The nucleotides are TGTGCCTGGAAGCAGGGTGGGGTCTACGAGCAGTACTTC. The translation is CAWKQGGVYEQYF.